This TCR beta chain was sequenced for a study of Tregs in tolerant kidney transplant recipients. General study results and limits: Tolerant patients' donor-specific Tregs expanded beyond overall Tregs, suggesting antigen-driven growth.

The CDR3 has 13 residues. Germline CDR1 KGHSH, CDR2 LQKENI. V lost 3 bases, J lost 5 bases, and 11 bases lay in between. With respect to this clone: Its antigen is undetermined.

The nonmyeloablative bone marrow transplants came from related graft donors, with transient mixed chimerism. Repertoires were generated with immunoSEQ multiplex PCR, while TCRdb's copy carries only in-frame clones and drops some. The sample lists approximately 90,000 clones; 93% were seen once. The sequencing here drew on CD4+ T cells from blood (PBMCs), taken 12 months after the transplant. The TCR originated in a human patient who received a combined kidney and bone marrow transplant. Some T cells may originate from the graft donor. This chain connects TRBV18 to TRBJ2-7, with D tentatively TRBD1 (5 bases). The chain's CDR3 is CASSPDTGHEQYF. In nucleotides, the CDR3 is TGTGCCAGCTCACCGGACACCGGCCACGAGCAGTACTTC.